The entry below gives a single T cell receptor (beta chain) sequence along with its context. Using immunoSEQ multiplex PCR, the repertoire was profiled, and TCRdb retains in-frame clones only, with some absent. Of 35,000 to 50,000 clones in the sample, around nine tenths were seen once. The CDR3 has 15 amino acids. Trimming removed 4 bases from V and 0 bases from J, with 8 bases in between. Germline CDR1 and CDR2: SGHNT and YYREEE (reference sequence). This sample stems from a study of brain T cells in children with intractable seizures. The sequenced sample was peripheral blood, obtained at surgery. V usage is TRBV5-4 and J usage is TRBJ1-6; possible D gene TRBD1, 5 bases. The origin of this receptor is a girl aged 2-9 years with tuberous sclerosis and intractable seizures. DNA of the CDR3: TGTGCCAGCAGCGGGGGGAGCTCCTATAATTCACCCCTCCACTTT. Translated, it gives CASSGGSSYNSPLHF.